This T cell receptor (beta chain) was recovered during a study of shared clonotypes between healthy human individuals. Overall study context: The composition of the donors was a couple of women and a few men aged 18 to 49. Findings and caveats of the study: Clonotypes which were not shared had lower generation probabilities than clonotypes that all four donors shared. Only blood underwent sampling, and tissue repertoires likely differ.

To note about this clone: Antigen unknown.

The ends lost 0 bases at V and 5 bases at J; junction bases unmatched: 12. The CDR3 length is 18 residues. Germline values: CDR1 KGHSH, CDR2 LQKENI. Original handling: Sequence data from immunoSEQ were junction-only and lacked quality scores; consequently, filtering differed. Clones were sequenced by immunoSEQ multiplex PCR, and TCRdb holds only the in-frame ones, with some missing. V, J and clone size are taken as reported in that table, and D and trimming were inferred from the DNA itself. The sample carries under 550,000 clones, 90% to 97% recorded once. This clonotype was sampled from a woman in her 30s in good health. This rearrangement joins TRBV18 to TRBJ2-1, with 8 positions matching TRBD1. Input material: naive CD4+ T cells sorted from blood. Subset indicated: CD45RA+ positively selected. DNA of the CDR3: TGTGCCAGCTCACCACCGGACAGGGAAGCTTTTGGGGACAATGAGCAGTTCTTC. As protein: CASSPPDREAFGDNEQFF.